This T cell receptor (beta chain) is from a study of blood T cell repertoires in COVID-19. As for the study in general: PBMCs, B-cell-depleted T cells, or T cells provided the cDNA or gDNA that made up the material.

Authors' data handling: The assay estimated nucleated cells by amplifying reference gene primers. Here immunoSEQ multiplex PCR was the method, and the copy in TCRdb shows in-frame clones only, minus some. Clone size and the V and J calls come from that table; the DNA yielded D and trimming. The top ten clones hold approximately 6% of a sample with about 42,000 clones, 90% of them seen once. Sequencing used peripheral blood. The sequence came from a human donor in a cohort sampled during active COVID-19.

The CDR3 DNA is TGTGCCAGCAGTTTAGCGCGGGCAGCCGAAGCTTTCTTT. This encodes CASSLARAAEAFF. The V gene is TRBV12-3 or TRBV12-4, the J gene TRBJ1-1; no reliable D call. V was clipped by 0 bases and J by 8 bases, with 10 bases between them. The CDR3 extends over 13 amino acids.